This T cell receptor beta chain was captured by sequencing in a study of PD-L1 blockade in urothelial cancer (dated by TCRdb to about 2017). In the study overall: Therapy was started in the mid-2010s for all patients, and atezolizumab 1,200 mg was administered intravenously every 3 weeks. About 85% of the roughly 29 patients were identified as males with urothelial cancer of bladder origin, and a prior smoking history was reported by 18 of 29 patients. An ECOG performance status of 0 or 1 was recorded for the patients, and 0 to 3 prior chemotherapy regimens had been received by the patients. Blood samples were analyzed at two time points: 3 weeks after treatment start (second dose) and 6 weeks after treatment start. Blood samples gave a median of about 150,000 T cells and 88,000 or so unique TCRs, with a median clonality of approximately 0.08. Somatic, immune and clinical correlates of response to PD-L1 blockade with atezolizumab in urothelial cancer were the focus of an exploratory multi-omic analysis. Pretreatment tumor samples, along with matched peripheral blood collected serially before and after atezolizumab treatment, underwent TCR sequencing. Progression-free survival longer than 6 months counted as durable clinical benefit, and TCR features were additionally tested against both progression-free and overall survival. In the same patients who had TCR sequencing, pretreatment tumors also underwent whole exome sequencing and RNA sequencing. Durable clinical benefit was achieved by nine patients and was not achieved by 20 patients. Under 30 patients had pretreatment blood TCR-seq, some 24 had at least one posttreatment blood collection, and some 24 had tumor TCR-seq. The paper as a whole reports these results and caveats: Because of the small sample size (n ≈ 28) and the many exploratory analyses performed, the results are intended to be regarded as hypothesis-generating. Improved progression-free and overall survival was found to be associated with pretreatment peripheral blood TCR clonality below the median. Among patients with durable benefit, tumor-associated TCR clones showed greater expansion in peripheral blood 3 weeks after treatment started (n ≈ 24, p = 0.022).

The CDR3 numbers 15 residues from cysteine through phenylalanine. Of the read, only the CDR3 DNA is kept; its 45 bases are in frame from base 1. The germline V gene sets CDR1 to SNHLY and CDR2 to FYNNEI. Trimming leaves V shorter by 5 bases and J shorter by 2 bases, with the junction holding 5 bases beyond the gene matches. Synthetic TCR analog templates were spiked into each PCR to estimate absolute template abundance from read counts. The immunoSEQ assay used bias-controlled V and J gene primers to amplify TCRbeta CDR3 regions from genomic DNA. Rearranged TCRbeta segments were sequenced at approximately 20X coverage. As for how the authors treated the data: Clustering was used to correct sequencing errors, and CDR3s were annotated against IMGT to assign V, D and J genes. Out-of-frame and stop-codon sequences were excluded, and only productive TCRbeta rearrangements were used in downstream analyses. Clonality was computed as one minus Shannon entropy normalized by the log of the number of unique productive sequences. Clones differing between time points or between blood and tumor were identified using Fisher's exact test with Benjamini-Hochberg correction, with an adjusted p below 0.01 applied as the threshold. TCRdb obtained this table from immuneACCESS and retained in-frame rearrangements with V and J assigned. These tables miss some clones; where compared with another copy, unresolved V genes account for less than half of the shortfall, and the remainder is unexplained. V and J calls and clone size come straight from that table; D and trimming were deduced from the DNA. The sample table records some 41,000 clones; roughly 80% of these occur just once. The top ten clonotypes cover about 16% of the sample.

The time point label, as the study defines it: peripheral blood 6 weeks after treatment start. A cohort of 30 or so patients with locally advanced or metastatic urothelial carcinoma, treated at Memorial Sloan Kettering on a trial protocol, was included. Peripheral blood mononuclear cells were collected pretreatment and during treatment, with between 1 and 8 total time points obtained per patient. The Qiagen DNeasy Blood extraction kit was used to purify genomic DNA from total PBMCs and tumor samples. PBMCs were collected pretreatment and during treatment, and were isolated and stored as previously described. This clone was observed a single time. It has no known antigen specificity. Nothing much larger sits one base from this clone, and base qualities are not available.

The specimen comprised PBMCs, sampled around atezolizumab (anti-PD-L1) treatment. Recombination joined TRBV2 with TRBJ1-1, with 10 bases in between that match TRBD1. The sequence was obtained from a man aged 55 to 69 with urothelial cancer. The CDR3 region has the sequence CASSKGDRGNTEAFF. The DNA sequence follows: TGTGCCAGCAGTAAAGGGGACAGGGGAAACACTGAAGCTTTCTTT. With the portions outside the CDR3 filled from the reference TRBV2 and TRBJ1-1 genes, the complete variable region becomes EPEVTQTPSHQVTQMGQEVILRCVPISNHLYFYWYRQILGQKVEFLVSFYNNEISEKSEIFDDQFSVERPDGSNFTLKIRSTKLEDSAMYFCASSKGDRGNTEAFFGQGTRLTVV.